This T cell receptor beta chain was sequenced for a study of blood T cell repertoires in COVID-19. The authors' processing: By means of reference gene primer amplification, nucleated cell counts were estimated. The method was immunoSEQ multiplex PCR; TCRdb's version includes in-frame clones alone and lacks a portion of them. V, J and clone size were drawn from that table, and D and trimming were deduced from the DNA. The data contain roughly 230,000 clones, 84% of them singletons. V lost 4 bases to trimming and J lost 1 base, with 11 bases between them. CDR3 size: 14 residues. Per the germline V gene, CDR1 is SGHRS and CDR2 is YFSETQ.

The TCR sequence derives from a man aged 45 to 65 with acute or convalescent COVID-19. V is TRBV5-1 and J is TRBJ1-1; D call uncertain. Input material: peripheral blood. The CDR3 DNA is TGCGCCAGCAGCAGAAACCAGGAGAACACTGAAGCTTTCTTT. This sequence encodes CASSRNQENTEAFF.